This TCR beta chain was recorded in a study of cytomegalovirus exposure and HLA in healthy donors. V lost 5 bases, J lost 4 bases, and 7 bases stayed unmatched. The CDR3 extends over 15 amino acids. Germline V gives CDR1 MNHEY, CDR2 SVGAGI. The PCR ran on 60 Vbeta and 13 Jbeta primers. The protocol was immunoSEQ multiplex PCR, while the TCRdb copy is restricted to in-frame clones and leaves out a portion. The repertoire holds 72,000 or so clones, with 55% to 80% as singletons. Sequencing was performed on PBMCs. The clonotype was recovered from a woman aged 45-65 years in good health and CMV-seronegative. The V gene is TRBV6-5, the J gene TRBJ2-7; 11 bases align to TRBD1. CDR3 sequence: CASSPRTGGFYEQYF. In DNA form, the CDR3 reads TGTGCCAGCAGTCCTCGGACAGGGGGCTTTTACGAGCAGTACTTC.